This TCR beta chain was profiled in a study of beta chain features in type 1 diabetes. Study-wide context: Summed over all samples, the examined sorted cells came to 90 million to 120 million.

The CDR3 sequence is 11 residues long. V was cut by 3 bases and J by 7 bases, with 6 bases left in between. Germline CDR1 reads SNHLY; CDR2 reads FYNNEI. Reverse transcribing all isolated RNA meant expressed TCRB transcripts were sequenced. Generated by immunoSEQ multiplex PCR, the TCRdb table keeps only in-frame clones and is missing some. Here the sample spans 350,000 to 450,000 clones, around 13% being singletons. A sort by CD45RO/CCR7/CD25/CD127/CD95/CD27 yielded CD4+ naive, central memory, regulatory and stem cell-like memory cells. General study findings and limits: Shorter templates may be favored by PCR, equally so in patients and controls. Any HLA-type effect on TCRB rearrangement remained unresolved here.

This clone has just a few counts. Its cognate antigen is unknown. Within the sample, other DNA sequences also encode this same CDR3. The source of this sequence is a man younger than 45 in good health. Sequences were obtained from naive CD4+ T cells from blood. This chain uses TRBV2 with TRBJ1-2, with unresolved D. Here the CDR3 reads CASSESLGYTF. CDR3 in DNA: TGTGCCAGCAGTGAGTCACTTGGCTACACCTTC.